This T cell receptor beta chain was captured by sequencing in a study of OX40 agonist ivuxolimab in advanced cancers. Context from the whole study: Ivuxolimab was a fully human IgG2 agonistic monoclonal antibody targeting the costimulatory receptor OX40 (CD134). Intravenous ivuxolimab was administered to patients every 2 weeks at six dose levels: 0.01, 0.1, 0.3, 1.5, 3 and 10 mg/kg. Of the roughly 51 patients in dose escalation, about 20 had hepatocellular carcinoma, some 15 had melanoma, 9 had renal cell carcinoma and 9 had head and neck cancer. The dose-escalation cohort was roughly 83% male with a mean age of approximately 59 years, ranging from about 23 to 85. Patients were allowed to have had prior anti-PD-1, anti-PD-L1 or anti-CTLA-4 therapy, and 40% to 45% of the dose-escalation patients had been treated with checkpoint inhibitors. Partial responses were achieved by three dose-escalation patients, of whom one had hepatocellular carcinoma and two had cutaneous melanoma. The purpose of peripheral TCRbeta sequencing was to test whether ivuxolimab changed TCR sequence diversity and led to clonal T-cell expansion. The paper reports the monotherapy dose-escalation portion (N of about 54 patients) of the phase I ivuxolimab trial. Summary of the overall study and its limitations: After ivuxolimab, expanded clones were on average more numerous among CD8+ T cells than among CD4+ T cells. In the 0.1-3.0 mg/kg groups, partial responders had among the lowest normalized peripheral clonal expansion, particularly in CD8+ T cells. Clonal expansion of both CD4+ and CD8+ blood T cells was observed from baseline to week 6 at doses 0.1 to 3.0 mg/kg. Which antigens the clonally expanded peripheral T cells were specific for was not determined. Low levels of normalized T-cell clonal expansion were also shown by some nonresponding patients.

To sequence the TCRbeta CDR3 region, genomic DNA was isolated from the sorted cells. TCRbeta CDR3 regions were sequenced using the immunoSEQ Assay. TCRdb provides this immuneACCESS table in a form limited to in-frame rearrangements. Some clones are lacking; in checked studies, under half of them reflect an unresolved V gene, and why the rest are absent is not known. The sample yields tens of thousands of clones; roughly 90% were counted once. Jointly, the top ten make up less than 60% of the sample. Per the germline V gene (reference sequence), LNHDA is the CDR1 and SQIVND is the CDR2. After removal of 5 bases from V and 1 base from J, the junction retains 7 bases not matched to a gene. Counted from cysteine to phenylalanine, this CDR3 has 15 amino acids. Only the CDR3 DNA is retained, 45 bases long and in frame from the first base. The trial excluded patients who had a history of autoimmune disease or who were on systemic immunosuppression. Peripheral blood for TCR sequencing was drawn from every dose cohort at baseline, at cycle 4 day 1 and at cycle 7 day 1. The samples were drawn from a first-in-human, open-label, multicenter phase I dose-escalation trial of ivuxolimab. Adults with locally advanced or metastatic melanoma, renal cell carcinoma, hepatocellular carcinoma or head and neck squamous cell carcinoma were enrolled in the trial. Before TCR sequencing, CD4+ T cells and CD8+ T cells from peripheral blood were sorted into separate populations.

This clone has just one count. Its antigen is still unknown. No base quality information exists; no much larger clone differs at one position. The specimen comprised CD4+ or CD8+ T cells sorted from blood, sampled in a trial of the OX40 agonist ivuxolimab. This clonotype was obtained from an adult with an advanced solid tumor such as melanoma, head and neck, liver or kidney cancer. The sequence is built from TRBV19 and TRBJ2-7; the central 8 bases match TRBD1. The DNA sequence follows: TGTGCCAGTAGTCTGCAGGGGGCAGTTTCCTACGAGCAGTACTTC. It specifies CASSLQGAVSYEQYF.